Presented here are 3 T cell receptor beta chains from one specimen sequenced in a study of T cell responses to AZD1222 COVID-19 vaccine. Assay used: immunoSEQ multiplex PCR; TCRdb lists only in-frame clones, some missing. The sample lists over 85,000 clones; under 95% were seen once. Sequenced here: peripheral blood, sampled on day 0 of AZD1222 vaccination. These receptors all stem from an adult in good health.

This clone showed up just once. This chain joins TRBV12-3 or TRBV12-4 and TRBJ1-5; D not certain. CDR3 length: 13 amino acids. V gave up 2 bases and J gave up 1 base, with 3 bases separating them. CDR3 nucleotide sequence: TGTGCCAGCAGTTTAACGAGCAATCAGCCCCAGCATTTT. Residues: CASSLTSNQPQHF.

The chain has TRBV28 and TRBJ1-4; D possibly corresponds to TRBD1 (5 bases). The CDR3 covers 15 residues. V was shortened by 7 bases and J by 5 bases, with 17 bases between the two germline ends. Germline V CDR1 and CDR2: MDHEN, SYDVKM. The CDR3 reads CASKWDGNPNEKLFF. CDR3 bases: TGTGCCAGCAAATGGGACGGAAACCCCAATGAAAAACTGTTTTTT.

The gene calls are TRBV6-5 and TRBJ1-1; TRBD1 matches 10 bases. CDR3 length: 13 amino acids. Germline-derived CDR1 and CDR2 are MNHEY and SVGAGI. V was clipped by 9 bases and J by 6 bases; unmatched bases: 7. CDR3 nucleotides: TGTGCCAGTGACAGGGGGCTATCTCCTGAAGCTTTCTTT. Translated: CASDRGLSPEAFF.